A single sample gave rise to the 29 T cell receptor beta chains below, sequenced in a study of OX40 agonist ivuxolimab in advanced cancers. The data were produced by immunoSEQ multiplex PCR, yet TCRdb's version contains in-frame clones alone and is incomplete. In the table there are over 95,000 clones, approximately 80% of which are singletons. Sample: CD4+ or CD8+ T cells sorted from blood, taken in a trial of the OX40 agonist ivuxolimab. Receptor source: an adult with an advanced solid tumor such as melanoma, head and neck, liver or kidney cancer.

This chain connects TRBV7-2 to TRBJ1-6, with a possible D match to TRBD1 (6 bases). Germline values: CDR1 SGHTA, CDR2 FQGNSA. Trimming stripped 5 bases from V and 8 bases from J, with 13 bases between. This CDR3 contains 14 residues. The CDR3 protein is CASSPGTLYSPLHF. In DNA, the CDR3 is TGTGCCAGCAGCCCCGGGACACTCTATTCACCCCTCCACTTT.

The genes are TRBV7-8 and TRBJ2-1; 10 bases are shared with TRBD2. V gave up 3 bases and J gave up 5 bases; unmatched junction bases: 7. The CDR3 has 16 residues. Germline V gene data show CDR1 as SGHVS and CDR2 as FQNEAQ. The CDR3 nucleotides are TGTGCCAGCAGCTTGTTCCCTAGCGGGGGTAACAATGAGCAGTTCTTC. It yields the protein CASSLFPSGGNNEQFF. The full variable domain, its missing parts supplied by reference TRBV7-8 and TRBJ2-1, is GAGVSQSPRYKVAKRGQDVALRCDPISGHVSLFWYQQALGQGPEFLTYFQNEAQLDKSGLPSDRFFAERPEGSVSTLKIQRTQQEDSAVYLCASSLFPSGGNNEQFFGPGTRLTVL.

The chain has TRBV28 and TRBJ1-5; D not certain. Germline CDR1 reads MDHEN; CDR2 reads SYDVKM. The CDR3 is 16 amino acids. V was pared by 3 bases and J by 1 base, with 13 bases between. CDR3 DNA sequence: TGTGCCAGCAGTTTGTATGGTCCAGGCAGCAATCAGCCCCAGCATTTT. Translated, it gives CASSLYGPGSNQPQHF.

This chain links TRBV6-5 with TRBJ1-4; TRBD1 matches 7 bases. The CDR3 has 16 amino acids. The J segment lost 7 bases and the V segment lost 4 bases, leaving 12 bases of the junction unmatched. Germline V gene data show CDR1 as MNHEY and CDR2 as SVGAGI. The CDR3 bases are TGTGCCAGCAGTTGGGGTCGGCAGGGGGGAAGTGAAAAACTGTTTTTT. Its protein is CASSWGRQGGSEKLFF.

This chain connects TRBV28 to TRBJ2-3, with 8 bases aligning to TRBD1. Germline V gene lookup returns CDR1 MDHEN and CDR2 SYDVKM. The CDR3 is 14 residues long. The V segment lost 8 bases and the J segment 0 bases; nucleotides outside the gene matches: 4. DNA for the CDR3: TGTGCCAGCCGGACAGGGCCTAGCACAGATACGCAGTATTTT. Translation: CASRTGPSTDTQYF.

This chain joins TRBV5-4 and TRBJ2-1, with D uncertain. CDR1 is SGHNT, CDR2 YYREEE, per germline (reference sequence). The V and J ends lost 0 bases and 7 bases respectively, with 8 bases between them. This CDR3 is built from 13 residues. CDR3 bases: TGTGCCAGCAGCTTGGGGACGTGGAATGAGCAGTTCTTC. Encoded protein: CASSLGTWNEQFF.

The V call is TRBV11-3, the J call TRBJ2-3, with D perhaps matching TRBD1 or TRBD2 (5 bases each). Germline values: CDR1 SGHNT, CDR2 YENEEA. V was shortened by 4 bases and J by 2 bases, with 10 bases between the two germline ends. The CDR3 covers 14 residues. Here the CDR3 reads CASSSGTFTDTQYF. The CDR3 DNA follows: TGTGCCAGCAGCTCCGGGACGTTCACAGATACGCAGTATTTT.

The chain is built from TRBV4-3 and TRBJ2-2; D is unclear. Trimming took 0 bases from V and 4 from J, leaving 9 bases between them. CDR3 length: 15 residues. Germline CDR1 LGHNA, CDR2 YSLEER. The CDR3 DNA reads TGCGCCAGCAGCCAAGACGAGTGGGGCACCGGGGAGCTGTTTTTT. Protein: CASSQDEWGTGELFF.

The chain uses TRBV27 and TRBJ2-1; a possible D gene is TRBD1 (6 bases). CDR1 is MNHEY and CDR2 is SMNVEV in the germline V gene (reference sequence). This CDR3 is built from 15 residues. V was pared by 2 bases and J by 1 base, with 9 bases between. CDR3 DNA: TGTGCCAGCAGTTTAACAGGGTTTTCCTACAATGAGCAGTTCTTC. As protein: CASSLTGFSYNEQFF.

V usage is TRBV10-3 and J usage is TRBJ2-7, with D tentatively TRBD1 or TRBD2 (5 bases each). The germline V gene encodes CDR1 ENHRY and CDR2 SYGVKD. This CDR3 spans 15 amino acids. The V end was cut by 6 bases, the J end by 2 bases, with 17 bases between. The CDR3 region has the DNA TGTGCCATCAGGGAAAGGGACGGGAAAACCTACGAGCAGTACTTC. This gives the protein CAIRERDGKTYEQYF.

The genes are TRBV19 and TRBJ2-1; 12 bases line up with TRBD2. The germline V gene has CDR1 LNHDA and CDR2 SQIVND (reference sequence). The CDR3 extends over 16 amino acids. V was pared by 5 bases and J by 2 bases, with 4 bases of the junction left unmatched. The CDR3 loop reads CASSGRLAGAYNEQFF. The CDR3, as DNA: TGTGCCAGTAGTGGACGACTAGCGGGGGCCTACAATGAGCAGTTCTTC. The full variable domain, in which reference TRBV19 and TRBJ2-1 provide the parts outside the CDR3, is DGGITQSPKYLFRKEGQNVTLSCEQNLNHDAMYWYRQDPGQGLRLIYYSQIVNDFQKGDIAEGYSVSREKKESFPLTVTSAQKNPTAFYLCASSGRLAGAYNEQFFGPGTRLTVL.

The CDR3: CASSQDFRIGELFF. CDR3 bases: TGTGCCAGCAGCCAAGATTTCCGGATTGGGGAGCTGTTTTTT. The chain has TRBV14 and TRBJ2-2; D not certain. Looked up from germline, CDR1 is SGHDN and CDR2 is FVKESK. V was clipped by 0 bases and J by 8 bases, with 10 bases between them. CDR3 length: 14 residues. The full variable domain, with the rest looked up from reference TRBV14 and TRBJ2-2, is EAGVTQFPSHSVIEKGQTVTLRCDPISGHDNLYWYRRVMGKEIKFLLHFVKESKQDESGMPNNRFLAERTGGTYSTLKVQPAELEDSGVYFCASSQDFRIGELFFGEGSRLTVL.

Here the CDR3 DNA reads TGCGCCAGCAGCCGGGGACAGGGGGCGAACAATGAGCAGTTCTTC. The encoded protein is CASSRGQGANNEQFF. The chain links TRBV4-1 to TRBJ2-1; 12 nucleotides align to TRBD1. CDR3 size: 15 residues. Germline V gene lookup returns CDR1 MGHRA and CDR2 YSYEKL. V was pared by 4 bases and J by 5 bases, with 3 bases of the junction left unmatched.

DNA for the CDR3: TGCGCCAGCAGCCAAGGCCCTACCCGGGTCACCGGGGAGCTGTTTTTT. Protein: CASSQGPTRVTGELFF. This rearrangement joins TRBV4-3 to TRBJ2-2; no definite D call. CDR3 size: 16 residues. V lost 1 base to trimming and J lost 4 bases, with 13 bases between them. The V gene's germline CDR1 is LGHNA and CDR2 YSLEER.

This clone was recorded only once. The chain has TRBV4-2 and TRBJ1-5; possible D gene TRBD1, 5 bases. The germline gives CDR1 LGHNA, CDR2 YNFKEQ. V lost 0 bases and J lost 0, with 15 bases in between. This CDR3 contains 18 residues. CDR3 DNA: TGTGCCAGCAGCCAAGAGAGGGCAGGGCCGTATAGCAATCAGCCCCAGCATTTT. Protein sequence: CASSQERAGPYSNQPQHF.

This chain connects TRBV6-6 to TRBJ2-4; 7 bases fit TRBD2. Unmatched junction bases numbered 3, after V lost 0 bases and J lost 1 base. The CDR3 extends over 16 amino acids. Germline assignment: CDR1 MNHNY and CDR2 SVGAGI (reference sequence). DNA of the CDR3: TGTGCCAGCAGTTACTCGACAGCGGGGGCCAAAAACATTCAGTACTTC. This encodes CASSYSTAGAKNIQYF.

CDR3 residues: CASSLDRVVQFF. Here the CDR3 DNA reads TGTGCCAGCAGCTTAGACCGGGTGGTGCAGTTCTTC. The chain couples TRBV7-2 to TRBJ2-1, with D unclear. Trimming shortened V by 1 base and J by 12 bases, and 10 bases separated the two germline ends. The germline CDR1 and CDR2 sequences are SGHTA and FQGNSA. The CDR3 is 12 residues long.

This clone was seen at least ten times. The V and J genes are TRBV7-2 and TRBJ2-7; D uncertain. This CDR3 spans 11 amino acids. CDR1 and CDR2 from the germline V gene are SGHTA and FQGNSA. The V gene lost 7 bases and the J gene lost 3 bases, with 7 bases spanning the gap. The CDR3 sequence: CASTASYEQYF. Here the CDR3 DNA reads TGTGCCAGCACGGCGAGCTACGAGCAGTACTTC.

The chain combines TRBV27 with TRBJ1-1; TRBD1 might be the D (5 bases). CDR1 MNHEY and CDR2 SMNVEV come from the germline V gene (reference sequence). Between the trimmed V and J ends, which lost 0 bases and 5 bases, there was a span of 7 bases. This CDR3 spans 13 amino acids. CDR3 amino acids: CASSLSGGTEAFF. The CDR3 DNA is TGTGCCAGCAGTTTATCTGGGGGAACTGAAGCTTTCTTT.

The chain links TRBV29-1 to TRBJ2-1; 10 nucleotides align to TRBD1. J was trimmed by 8 bases and V by 4 bases; bases with no gene match: 8. The CDR3 is 14 residues long. Germline CDR1 and CDR2: SQVTM and ANQGSEA. CDR3 region: CSVAPGQGTHEQFF. CDR3 coding DNA: TGCAGCGTTGCCCCGGGACAGGGGACCCATGAGCAGTTCTTC.

The sample holds one count of this clone. The gene calls are TRBV5-1 and TRBJ1-5; a possible D gene is TRBD1 (5 bases). Trimming took off 4 bases at V and 6 bases at J, with 20 bases between the two ends. Germline CDR1 and CDR2: SGHRS and YFSETQ. This CDR3 is 16 amino acids long. CDR3: CASSLHPGTPGQPQHF. The CDR3 nucleotides read TGCGCCAGCAGCCTACACCCAGGGACTCCGGGTCAGCCCCAGCATTTT.

The rearrangement links TRBV28 to TRBJ2-1; maybe TRBD1 (5 bases). CDR3 length: 13 amino acids. V shed 5 bases and J shed 4 bases, with 9 bases lying between them. Germline CDR1 MDHEN, CDR2 SYDVKM. CDR3 region: CASSTGVYNEQFF. The CDR3 DNA reads as TGTGCCAGCAGTACAGGAGTTTACAATGAGCAGTTCTTC.

V gene TRBV19 combines with J gene TRBJ2-7; D is unresolved. CDR3 length: 16 amino acids. The V end was cut by 5 bases, the J end by 0 bases, with 17 bases between. Germline CDR1 and CDR2: LNHDA and SQIVND (reference sequence). This chain's CDR3 is CASSRTTGSVSYEQYF. The CDR3 DNA follows: TGTGCCAGTAGTCGAACCACCGGGTCGGTCTCCTACGAGCAGTACTTC. The variable domain in full, completed from reference TRBV19 and TRBJ2-7, reads DGGITQSPKYLFRKEGQNVTLSCEQNLNHDAMYWYRQDPGQGLRLIYYSQIVNDFQKGDIAEGYSVSREKKESFPLTVTSAQKNPTAFYLCASSRTTGSVSYEQYFGPGTRLTVT.

V and J are TRBV5-4 and TRBJ2-3; 8 bases agree with TRBD2. The CDR3 sequence is 19 residues long. After removal of 3 bases from V and 2 bases from J, the junction contained 17 bases not matched to a gene. CDR1 and CDR2 from the germline V gene are SGHNT and YYREEE (reference sequence). The CDR3 reads CASSSAGLGPTSNTDTQYF. The CDR3 DNA reads as TGTGCCAGCAGCTCCGCGGGACTAGGACCGACCTCTAACACAGATACGCAGTATTTT.

This rearrangement joins TRBV6-5 to TRBJ2-3; TRBD2 matches at 12 bases. V gave up 4 bases and J gave up 6 bases; unmatched junction bases: 5. There are 15 residues in the CDR3. Looked up from germline, CDR1 is MNHEY and CDR2 is SVGAGI. The chain's CDR3 is CASSWTSGNGDTQYF. DNA of the CDR3: TGTGCCAGCAGTTGGACTAGCGGGAATGGGGATACGCAGTATTTT.

Comment on this clone: This CDR3 is also generated by other DNA sequences in the sample. CDR3: CSALGETQYF. CDR3 nucleotide sequence: TGCAGTGCCTTGGGCGAGACCCAGTACTTC. This rearrangement joins TRBV20-1 to TRBJ2-5; D not resolved. The V end was cut by 6 bases, the J end by 5 bases, with 7 bases between. This CDR3 region has 10 residues. Germline CDR1 and CDR2: DFQATT and SNEGSKA (reference sequence).

This rearrangement joins TRBV28 to TRBJ2-7, with unresolved D. Trimming shortened V by 2 bases and J by 6 bases, and 5 bases separated the two germline ends. This CDR3 is 11 amino acids long. Germline V gene data show CDR1 as MDHEN and CDR2 as SYDVKM. CDR3 DNA: TGTGCCAGCAGTTTACAGCGCGAGCAGTACTTC. Encoded protein: CASSLQREQYF.

V gene TRBV18 combines with J gene TRBJ2-5; possibly TRBD2 for D (6 bases). Germline assignment: CDR1 KGHSH and CDR2 LQKENI. V was clipped by 3 bases and J by 5 bases, with 16 bases between them. This CDR3 region has 15 residues. The CDR3 DNA is TGTGCCAGCTCACCCCGCCATTCGGCGGGGGAGACCCAGTACTTC. Translating it yields CASSPRHSAGETQYF.

This clone was seen once. Other DNA sequences in this specimen translate into the identical CDR3. The rearrangement uses TRBV7-9 and TRBJ1-6; D remains unclear. The germline V gene has CDR1 SEHNR and CDR2 FQNEAQ (reference sequence). Trimming pared 0 bases from V and 0 bases from J, leaving 3 bases between. This CDR3 comprises 15 residues. The CDR3 coding sequence is TGTGCCAGCAGCTTAGCGAGCTCCTATAATTCACCCCTCCACTTT. Amino acid sequence: CASSLASSYNSPLHF.